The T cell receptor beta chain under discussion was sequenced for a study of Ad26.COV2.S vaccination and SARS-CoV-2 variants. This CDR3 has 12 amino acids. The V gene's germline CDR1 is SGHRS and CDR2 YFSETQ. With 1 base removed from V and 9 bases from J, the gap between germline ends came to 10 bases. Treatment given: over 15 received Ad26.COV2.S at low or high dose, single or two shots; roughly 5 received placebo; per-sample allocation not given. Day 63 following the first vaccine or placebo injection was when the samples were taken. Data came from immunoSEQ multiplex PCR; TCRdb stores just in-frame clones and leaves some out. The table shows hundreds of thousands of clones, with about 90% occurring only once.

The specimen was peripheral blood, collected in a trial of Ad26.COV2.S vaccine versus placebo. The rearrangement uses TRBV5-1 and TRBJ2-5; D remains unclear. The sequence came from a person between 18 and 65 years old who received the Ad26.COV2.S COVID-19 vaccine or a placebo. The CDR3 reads CASSLSPRAQYF. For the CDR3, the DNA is TGCGCCAGCAGCTTGTCCCCCCGGGCCCAGTACTTC.